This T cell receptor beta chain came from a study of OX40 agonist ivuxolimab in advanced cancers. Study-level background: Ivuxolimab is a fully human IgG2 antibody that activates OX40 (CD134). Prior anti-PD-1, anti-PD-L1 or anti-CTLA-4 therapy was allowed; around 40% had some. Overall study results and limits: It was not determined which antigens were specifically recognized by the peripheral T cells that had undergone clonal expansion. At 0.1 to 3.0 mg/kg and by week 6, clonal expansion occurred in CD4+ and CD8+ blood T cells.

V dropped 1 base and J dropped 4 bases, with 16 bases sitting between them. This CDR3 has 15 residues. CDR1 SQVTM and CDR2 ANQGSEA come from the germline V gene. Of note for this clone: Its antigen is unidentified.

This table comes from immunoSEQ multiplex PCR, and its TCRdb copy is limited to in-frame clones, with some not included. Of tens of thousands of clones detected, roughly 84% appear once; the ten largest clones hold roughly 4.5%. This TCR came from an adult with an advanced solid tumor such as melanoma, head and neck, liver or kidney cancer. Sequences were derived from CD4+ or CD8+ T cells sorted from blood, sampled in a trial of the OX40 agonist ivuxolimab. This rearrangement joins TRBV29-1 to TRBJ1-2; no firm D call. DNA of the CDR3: TGCAGCGTTGAAGCGGGGTTTTGGGGTGGCTATGGCTACACCTTC. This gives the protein CSVEAGFWGGYGYTF.